This is a list of T cell receptor beta chains from one sample in a study of early T cells in non-severe SARS-CoV-2 infection. From the 5' RACE reads, TCRdb called clonotypes with MiXCR, one entry per CDR3 protein. The table includes about 98,000 distinct CDR3 sequences, approximately 9.9% detected once. Sequencing was performed on whole blood. These receptors were obtained from an adult who was a healthcare worker with PCR-confirmed SARS-CoV-2 infection or an uninfected control (not recorded which). Both conserved end residues are part of each CDR3. Each record gives: V gene, D gene, J gene, clone size, CDR3 DNA, CDR3 protein. The D gene is left open where the match is weak. Not every row has a clone size; where given, it reads once, few, many or a size class.

v_call: TRBV30; d_call: NA; j_call: TRBJ2-1; clone_size: many; cdr3_nt: TGTGCCTGGAGGGTGGGGTGGAGCAGGTCCAATGAGCAGTTCTTC; cdr3_aa: CAWRVGWSRSNEQFF
v_call: TRBV11-1; d_call: NA; j_call: TRBJ2-1; clone_size: NA; cdr3_nt: TGTGCCAGCAACCTGGGGACGTACAATGAGCAGTTCTTC; cdr3_aa: CASNLGTYNEQFF
v_call: TRBV2; d_call: TRBD2; j_call: TRBJ2-1; clone_size: few; cdr3_nt: TGTGCCAGCAGGGTAGCGGGAGCCACTTACAATGAGCAGTTCTTC; cdr3_aa: CASRVAGATYNEQFF
v_call: TRBV11-2; d_call: NA; j_call: TRBJ2-7; clone_size: few; cdr3_nt: TGTGCCAGCAGCTTCCTACCAGGGGAAAGGGTTTCCTACGAGCAGTACTTC; cdr3_aa: CASSFLPGERVSYEQYF
v_call: TRBV6-5; d_call: NA; j_call: TRBJ1-4; clone_size: NA; cdr3_nt: TGTGCCAGCAGCCAAACAGGCCTTAATGAAAAACTGTTTTTT; cdr3_aa: CASSQTGLNEKLFF
v_call: TRBV5-1; d_call: TRBD1; j_call: TRBJ2-2; clone_size: many; cdr3_nt: TGCGCCAGCAGCCCGGGACAGGGGGGCGCCGGGGAGCTGTTTTTT; cdr3_aa: CASSPGQGGAGELFF
v_call: TRBV10-3; d_call: NA; j_call: TRBJ2-7; clone_size: few; cdr3_nt: TGTGCCACAGCGGACACGTACGAGCAGTACTTC; cdr3_aa: CATADTYEQYF
v_call: TRBV6-5; d_call: NA; j_call: TRBJ2-1; clone_size: NA; cdr3_nt: TGTGCCAGCAGTTACGTTCGACCTGTAGGAGGCACGGGAGAGTTCTTC; cdr3_aa: CASSYVRPVGGTGEFF
v_call: TRBV7-9; d_call: NA; j_call: TRBJ1-4; clone_size: many; cdr3_nt: TGTGCCAGCAGCTTAGTTGGGGCGAAGGCTGAAAAACTGTTTTTT; cdr3_aa: CASSLVGAKAEKLFF
v_call: TRBV29-1; d_call: NA; j_call: TRBJ2-5; clone_size: NA; cdr3_nt: TGCAGCGTTGAAGGCAGGGGCGAGACCCAGTACTTC; cdr3_aa: CSVEGRGETQYF
v_call: TRBV28; d_call: TRBD2; j_call: TRBJ2-1; clone_size: NA; cdr3_nt: TGTGCCAGCAGCCCAGGGACTAGAAAATACAATGAGCAGTTCTTC; cdr3_aa: CASSPGTRKYNEQFF
v_call: TRBV5-1; d_call: NA; j_call: TRBJ2-7; clone_size: NA; cdr3_nt: TGCGCCAGCAACTCCGGCAGGGGTGGCTACGAGCAGTACTTC; cdr3_aa: CASNSGRGGYEQYF
v_call: TRBV18; d_call: TRBD1; j_call: TRBJ1-5; clone_size: few; cdr3_nt: TGTGCCAGCTCTGAGGACAGGGGTGTTCTCGATCAGCCCCAGCATTTT; cdr3_aa: CASSEDRGVLDQPQHF
v_call: TRBV28; d_call: TRBD1; j_call: TRBJ1-5; clone_size: NA; cdr3_nt: TGTGCCAGCAGTAGACAGGGCAGAACTCAGCCCCAGCATTTT; cdr3_aa: CASSRQGRTQPQHF